The clone carrying this T cell receptor beta chain was picked up many times. The target antigen is unknown. Relying on iRepertoire HTBI primers and Arm-PCR of CDR3 regions, the team built TCR beta libraries. Each CDR3 protein is one row after TCRdb ran MiXCR on the multiplex PCR reads. The sample records a few hundred thousand distinct CDR3 sequences, 21% being singletons. The record originates from a study of regulatory T cells in long-lasting Graves disease. Study-wide context: To qualify as persistent, Graves' disease required over 5 years of antithyroid drugs with positive TSH receptor antibodies.

The CDR3 consists of 15 residues. V dropped 2 bases and J dropped 7 bases, with 12 bases sitting between them. Time point denoted: persistent/refractory GD, antithyroid drugs over 5 years with positive TRAb. The TCR library was made from RNA that had been extracted from PBMCs in TRIzol. The guidelines of the American Thyroid Association were the basis for diagnosing Graves' disease. The study, taken as a whole, reports: The TCR repertoire of persistent Graves' patients was less diverse than that of newly diagnosed ones.

The V call is TRBV12-3 or TRBV12-4, the J call TRBJ1-6; TRBD1 is a possible D gene (6 bases). This receptor was obtained from a female donor with Graves disease. Here the sequenced sample was peripheral blood mononuclear cells (PBMCs), taken when the disease was refractory, from a patient treated with antithyroid drugs. The CDR3 DNA follows: TGTGCCAGCAGTTTATACGGGGGCGGGAATTCACCCCTCCACTTT. Amino acids: CASSLYGGGNSPLHF.